This is a list of T cell receptor beta chains from one sample in a study of identical twins. TCRdb re-called the 5' RACE reads through MiXCR, storing one row per CDR3 protein. The sample has 130,000 to 150,000 distinct CDR3 sequences, approximately 4% seen once. Sample: memory T cells sorted from blood. The receptors come from a man aged 18 to 30 in good health. CDR3s include the opening cysteine and the closing phenylalanine or tryptophan. The order of the fields is V gene, clone size, D gene, J gene, CDR3 protein, CDR3 DNA. The D gene is left open where the match is weak. Clone size, where shown, is once, few, many, or a class for clones that have expanded.

V: TRBV20-1; size: NA; D: NA; J: TRBJ2-1; CDR3: CSARDRVSSPTIYNEQFF; DNA: TGCAGTGCTAGAGATCGGGTTAGCTCTCCTACTATCTACAATGAGCAGTTCTTC
V: TRBV2; size: many; D: NA; J: TRBJ1-5; CDR3: CASKLTAHSNQPQHF; DNA: TGTGCCAGCAAGCTAACAGCTCATAGCAATCAGCCCCAGCATTTT
V: TRBV6-2/TRBV6-3; size: many; D: NA; J: TRBJ2-1; CDR3: CASSYNHNEQFF; DNA: TGTGCCAGCAGTTATAATCACAATGAGCAGTTCTTC
V: TRBV20-1; size: NA; D: TRBD1; J: TRBJ1-2; CDR3: CSARVGTGYTF; DNA: TGCAGTGCTAGAGTGGGGACAGGATACACCTTC
V: TRBV5-1; size: NA; D: NA; J: TRBJ1-2; CDR3: CASSSRASNYGYTF; DNA: TGCGCCAGCAGCTCCCGGGCCTCAAACTATGGCTACACCTTC
V: TRBV6-1; size: many; D: NA; J: TRBJ2-7; CDR3: CASRPLTVTYEQYF; DNA: TGTGCCAGCAGGCCCCTGACCGTTACCTACGAGCAGTACTTC
V: TRBV9; size: many; D: NA; J: TRBJ1-1; CDR3: CASTKGGGQTGTEAFF; DNA: TGTGCCAGCACCAAAGGGGGGGGACAAACGGGGACTGAAGCTTTCTTT
V: TRBV12-3/TRBV12-4; size: many; D: NA; J: TRBJ1-2; CDR3: CASHTRGSYGYTF; DNA: TGTGCCAGCCATACCCGGGGCTCATATGGCTACACCTTC
V: TRBV18; size: NA; D: NA; J: TRBJ2-1; CDR3: CASSKGGAGVFDEQFF; DNA: TGTGCCAGCTCCAAGGGAGGAGCTGGTGTTTTCGATGAGCAGTTCTTC
V: TRBV4-3; size: many; D: NA; J: TRBJ1-5; CDR3: CASSQEEGGVQPQHF; DNA: TGCGCCAGCAGCCAAGAGGAAGGGGGGGTTCAGCCCCAGCATTTT
V: TRBV5-1; size: many; D: NA; J: TRBJ2-2; CDR3: CASSNYDGGELFF; DNA: TGCGCCAGCAGCAACTATGATGGCGGGGAGCTGTTTTTT
V: TRBV12-3/TRBV12-4; size: many; D: TRBD1; J: TRBJ1-2; CDR3: CASSPGTAPNYGYTF; DNA: TGTGCCAGCAGTCCCGGGACAGCTCCTAACTATGGCTACACCTTC
V: TRBV9; size: NA; D: NA; J: TRBJ2-6; CDR3: CASSVVLGSGANVLTF; DNA: TGTGCCAGCAGCGTAGTCTTGGGTTCTGGGGCCAACGTCCTGACTTTC
V: TRBV5-1; size: many; D: TRBD1; J: TRBJ1-1; CDR3: CASSEDRLNTEAFF; DNA: TGCGCCAGCAGCGAGGACAGGTTGAACACTGAAGCTTTCTTT
V: TRBV7-2; size: few; D: TRBD1; J: TRBJ1-1; CDR3: CASSFNRGGAFF; DNA: TGTGCCAGCAGCTTTAACAGGGGCGGCGCTTTCTTT
V: TRBV2; size: NA; D: NA; J: TRBJ1-5; CDR3: CASSGNNNQPQHF; DNA: TGTGCCAGCAGTGGGAATAACAATCAGCCCCAGCATTTT
V: TRBV7-3; size: many; D: NA; J: TRBJ2-1; CDR3: CASSSGTRGGEQFF; DNA: TGTGCCAGCAGCTCCGGGACACGGGGTGGTGAGCAGTTCTTC
V: TRBV7-9; size: many; D: TRBD1; J: TRBJ1-1; CDR3: CASKRQGGNTEAFF; DNA: TGTGCCAGCAAACGACAGGGGGGAAACACTGAAGCTTTCTTT
V: TRBV3-1; size: many; D: TRBD2; J: TRBJ2-7; CDR3: CASSQDRLAGLYEQYF; DNA: TGTGCCAGCAGCCAAGATCGACTAGCGGGCCTGTACGAGCAGTACTTC
V: TRBV5-4; size: many; D: NA; J: TRBJ2-5; CDR3: CASSLAGSQETQYF; DNA: TGTGCCAGCAGCTTGGCCGGCAGTCAAGAGACCCAGTACTTC
V: TRBV5-1; size: many; D: NA; J: TRBJ2-3; CDR3: CASSSTGDTDTQYF; DNA: TGCGCCAGCAGCTCCACGGGGGACACAGATACGCAGTATTTT
V: TRBV29-1; size: many; D: TRBD2; J: TRBJ2-1; CDR3: CSSLWGGNEQFF; DNA: TGCAGCTCACTCTGGGGGGGGAATGAGCAGTTCTTC
V: TRBV29-1; size: many; D: NA; J: TRBJ2-1; CDR3: CSVEAGRLSYNEQFF; DNA: TGCAGCGTTGAAGCTGGGCGGCTCTCCTACAATGAGCAGTTCTTC
V: TRBV6-1; size: many; D: TRBD1; J: TRBJ1-2; CDR3: CASRPGTGGDYGYTF; DNA: TGTGCCAGCAGACCCGGGACAGGGGGTGACTATGGCTACACCTTC
V: TRBV5-1; size: many; D: NA; J: TRBJ2-1; CDR3: CASSLWLGRVNEQFF; DNA: TGCGCCAGCAGCTTGTGGCTAGGGAGAGTCAATGAGCAGTTCTTC
V: TRBV5-1; size: NA; D: TRBD2; J: TRBJ2-6; CDR3: CASSTGSAGVGGANVLTF; DNA: TGCGCCAGCAGCACTGGTTCAGCGGGAGTGGGTGGGGCCAACGTCCTGACTTTC
V: TRBV25-1; size: many; D: NA; J: TRBJ2-6; CDR3: CASSEEAFGANVLTF; DNA: TGTGCCAGCAGTGAAGAGGCTTTTGGGGCCAACGTCCTGACTTTC
V: TRBV12-3/TRBV12-4; size: many; D: TRBD2; J: TRBJ2-3; CDR3: CASRGLAGSTSSTDTQYF; DNA: TGTGCCAGCAGAGGACTAGCGGGGTCCACCTCTAGCACAGATACGCAGTATTTT
V: TRBV6-4; size: many; D: NA; J: TRBJ2-5; CDR3: CASSEKPTGTQYF; DNA: TGTGCCAGCAGTGAAAAACCCACGGGGACCCAGTACTTC
V: TRBV3-1; size: many; D: NA; J: TRBJ1-6; CDR3: CASSQGQNNSPLHF; DNA: TGTGCCAGCAGCCAGGGGCAGAATAATTCACCCCTCCACTTT
V: TRBV6-2/TRBV6-3; size: many; D: NA; J: TRBJ2-1; CDR3: CASKPADARNEQFF; DNA: TGTGCCAGCAAGCCCGCGGACGCAAGGAATGAGCAGTTCTTC
V: TRBV28; size: few; D: TRBD1; J: TRBJ2-5; CDR3: CASRQGVETQYF; DNA: TGTGCCAGCCGACAGGGGGTGGAGACCCAGTACTTC
V: TRBV12-5; size: few; D: NA; J: TRBJ2-2; CDR3: CASGSFTGELFF; DNA: TGTGCTAGTGGTTCCTTTACCGGGGAGCTGTTTTTT
V: TRBV15; size: many; D: NA; J: TRBJ1-2; CDR3: CATSREGGYYGYTF; DNA: TGTGCCACCAGCAGAGAGGGAGGCTACTATGGCTACACCTTC
V: TRBV5-1; size: many; D: NA; J: TRBJ2-1; CDR3: CASSLAQFRLFF; DNA: TGCGCCAGCAGCCTTGCTCAGTTCAGGCTGTTCTTC
V: TRBV5-1; size: many; D: NA; J: TRBJ1-5; CDR3: CASSLDGTNQPQHF; DNA: TGCGCCAGCAGCTTGGACGGGACGAATCAGCCCCAGCATTTT
V: TRBV20-1; size: many; D: TRBD2; J: TRBJ2-3; CDR3: CSARDMVAGGADTQYF; DNA: TGCAGTGCTAGAGATATGGTAGCGGGAGGGGCAGATACGCAGTATTTT
V: TRBV6-1; size: many; D: TRBD1; J: TRBJ1-4; CDR3: CASSPHRGGDEKLFF; DNA: TGTGCCAGCAGTCCTCACAGGGGCGGCGATGAAAAACTGTTTTTT
V: TRBV20-1; size: many; D: NA; J: TRBJ1-5; CDR3: CSASRTGNQPQHF; DNA: TGCAGTGCTAGTAGGACAGGCAATCAGCCCCAGCATTTT
V: TRBV27; size: NA; D: TRBD1; J: TRBJ2-3; CDR3: CASSLPGQSSTDTQYF; DNA: TGTGCCAGCAGTTTACCGGGACAGTCTAGCACAGATACGCAGTATTTT
V: TRBV29-1; size: many; D: NA; J: TRBJ2-7; CDR3: CSGSDQGGEQYF; DNA: TGCAGCGGATCGGACCAGGGGGGGGAGCAGTACTTC
V: TRBV11-1; size: many; D: NA; J: TRBJ2-2; CDR3: CASSLFPSRELFF; DNA: TGTGCCAGCAGCTTATTCCCCAGCCGGGAGCTGTTTTTT
V: TRBV11-2; size: many; D: NA; J: TRBJ1-2; CDR3: CASSFFRGERAPTF; DNA: TGTGCCAGCAGCTTTTTTAGAGGAGAGAGGGCGCCCACCTTC
V: TRBV7-2; size: many; D: NA; J: TRBJ2-3; CDR3: CASSLVPLGGTDTQYF; DNA: TGTGCCAGCAGCTTAGTCCCACTAGGCGGCACAGATACGCAGTATTTT
V: TRBV19; size: many; D: NA; J: TRBJ1-5; CDR3: CASSIDQGQPQHF; DNA: TGTGCCAGTAGTATAGATCAAGGACAGCCCCAGCATTTT
V: TRBV27; size: many; D: NA; J: TRBJ2-7; CDR3: CASRLNGGARAYEQYF; DNA: TGTGCCAGCAGACTAAATGGGGGGGCAAGGGCCTACGAGCAGTACTTC
V: TRBV11-2; size: many; D: TRBD2; J: TRBJ2-3; CDR3: CASSLERGLAGLTDTQYF; DNA: TGTGCCAGCAGCTTAGAGAGGGGACTAGCGGGATTGACAGATACGCAGTATTTT